These 28 T cell receptor beta chains originate from one sample sequenced in a study of cytomegalovirus exposure and HLA in healthy donors. Amplification used 60 Vbeta primers and 13 Jbeta primers. Measured with immunoSEQ multiplex PCR; TCRdb has only the in-frame clones, and not every one. Counted here are about 270,000 clones, 86% occurring once; the ten biggest clones make up less than 4.5%. The specimen was PBMCs. These receptors were collected from a man aged 35-49 years in good health and CMV-seropositive.

This chain links TRBV19 with TRBJ1-3; possible D gene TRBD1, 6 bases. The V and J ends lost 9 bases and 2 bases respectively, with 11 bases between them. CDR3 length: 13 residues. Germline CDR1 is LNHDA and CDR2 is SQIVND (reference sequence). CDR3 DNA sequence: TGTGCCAGCGACGGGGGGCCTGGAAACACCATATATTTT. This codes for CASDGGPGNTIYF.

This clone has only a few counts. The chain joins TRBV7-8 to TRBJ1-5; 7 bases map to TRBD1. V gave up 5 bases and J gave up 0 bases; unmatched junction bases: 7. CDR3 length: 16 residues. CDR1 and CDR2 from the germline V gene are SGHVS and FQNEAQ. DNA for the CDR3: TGTGCCAGCAGCCCGGGGACAGTTGTTAGCAATCAGCCCCAGCATTTT. This codes for CASSPGTVVSNQPQHF.

The chain links TRBV18 to TRBJ2-5; 9 bases match TRBD1. CDR1 and CDR2 from the germline V gene are KGHSH and LQKENI. V lost 1 base to trimming and J lost 1 base; unmatched junction nucleotides: 4. The CDR3 extends over 16 amino acids. The CDR3 sequence is CASSPLPTGGQETQYF. CDR3 coding DNA: TGTGCCAGCTCACCACTCCCGACAGGGGGCCAAGAGACCCAGTACTTC.

This CDR3 reads CASSERETYEQYF. CDR3 DNA sequence: TGTGCCAGCAGTGAGAGGGAAACCTACGAGCAGTACTTC. V usage is TRBV2 and J usage is TRBJ2-7; weak D call: TRBD2 (5 bases). The CDR3 is made up of 13 amino acids. Germline assignment: CDR1 SNHLY and CDR2 FYNNEI. V gave up 3 bases and J gave up 2 bases, with 8 bases separating them.

The rearrangement joins TRBV7-9 to TRBJ1-1, with D possibly TRBD1 on 6 matching bases. CDR3 size: 15 residues. V was clipped by 5 bases and J by 6 bases, with 19 bases between them. Germline V CDR1 and CDR2: SEHNR, FQNEAQ (reference sequence). The CDR3 DNA sequence: TGTGCCAGCAGCCCGAGCCCACAGGGCGGGCCTGAAGCTTTCTTT. It translates to CASSPSPQGGPEAFF.

The chain recombines TRBV5-6 with TRBJ2-3, with D possibly matching TRBD2 (5 bases). Germline values: CDR1 SGHDT, CDR2 YYEEEE. V was shortened by 4 bases and J by 1 base, with 10 bases between the two germline ends. This CDR3 is 14 amino acids long. This CDR3 is CASSPVGGTDTQYF. In DNA form, the CDR3 reads TGTGCCAGCAGCCCGGTCGGGGGCACAGATACGCAGTATTTT.

The chain joins TRBV27 to TRBJ2-7; D gene uncertain. Trimming took 0 bases from V and 3 from J, leaving 9 bases between them. Germline CDR1 MNHEY, CDR2 SMNVEV (reference sequence). The length of the CDR3 is 14 residues. The DNA of the CDR3 is TGTGCCAGCAGTTTATCGGTACAGTTCTACGAGCAGTACTTC. Translated: CASSLSVQFYEQYF.

The chain combines TRBV10-2 with TRBJ2-1, with TRBD2 matching 10 bases. Germline V lookup: CDR1 WSHSY, CDR2 SAAADI. V trimming: 8 bases; J trimming: 8 bases; junction bases outside the gene matches: 6. The CDR3 is 13 residues long. The CDR3, as DNA: TGCGCCAGCTCCCCAGGGACTAGCGATGAGCAGTTCTTC. Encoded protein: CASSPGTSDEQFF.

The J gene is TRBJ2-2, the V gene TRBV19; possible D gene TRBD1, 5 bases. The V gene lost 8 bases and the J gene lost 4 bases, with 20 bases spanning the gap. The CDR3 runs 16 residues. The V gene's germline CDR1 is LNHDA and CDR2 SQIVND (reference sequence). The CDR3 protein is CASVTMTATGTGELFF. CDR3 coding DNA: TGTGCCAGTGTAACAATGACAGCCACGGGCACCGGGGAGCTGTTTTTT.

The chain is built from TRBV5-1 and TRBJ1-3; tentative D call: TRBD1 (6 bases). CDR1 SGHRS and CDR2 YFSETQ come from the germline V gene. The CDR3 consists of 16 residues. The V end was cut by 4 bases, the J end by 2 bases, with 16 bases between. The DNA of the CDR3 is TGCGCCAGCAGCCAAGCCCGACAGGCCGCTGGAAACACCATATATTTT. It encodes CASSQARQAAGNTIYF.

This clone was seen a handful of times. The chain combines TRBV21-1 with TRBJ1-4. TRBV21-1 constitutes a pseudogene. The length of the CDR3 is 18 residues. CDR3 DNA: TGTGCCAGCAGCAAAGTTTCTGCGAGGCAGGACTTAAGTGAAAAACTGTTTTTT. It is translated as CASSKVSARQDLSEKLFF.

As for this clone: Relative to the germline gene, one junction end is altered; a read error may explain this. J is TRBJ1-1 and V is TRBV29-1, with D unresolved. This CDR3 has 10 amino acids. The germline V gene has CDR1 SQVTM and CDR2 ANQGSEA. The CDR3 bases are TGCAGCGTTGAAGAGGAGTACCTGAGTTTT. Protein product: CSVEEEYLSF.

V is TRBV7-2 and J is TRBJ2-1; 11 bases agree with TRBD2. There are 14 residues in the CDR3. With 5 bases clipped from V and 10 bases from J, the junction kept 7 bases outside the gene matches. CDR1 SGHTA and CDR2 FQGNSA come from the germline V gene. The CDR3 DNA reads TGTGCCAGCAGCCGTGGGGGACTAGCGGAAGAGCAGTTCTTC. Amino acid sequence: CASSRGGLAEEQFF.

The chain uses TRBV11-2 and TRBJ2-7, with 8 bases fitting TRBD1. The V segment lost 5 bases and the J segment 4 bases; nucleotides outside the gene matches: 4. The CDR3 runs 13 residues. Per the germline V gene, CDR1 is SGHAT and CDR2 is FQNNGV. This chain's CDR3 is CASSADRDYEQYF. The CDR3 coding sequence is TGTGCCAGCAGCGCGGACAGGGATTACGAGCAGTACTTC.

This clone has only one observation. This chain connects TRBV5-6 to TRBJ2-4; TRBD1 matches at 7 bases. The CDR3 spans 17 residues. CDR1 and CDR2 (germline): SGHDT, YYEEEE. Trimming removed 2 bases from V and 0 bases from J; junction bases left unmatched: 8. CDR3 nucleotides: TGTGCCAGCAGCTTTAGACAGGGCAGGATAGCCAAAAACATTCAGTACTTC. Translation: CASSFRQGRIAKNIQYF.

The chain combines TRBV11-2 with TRBJ2-7; perhaps TRBD1 as D (7 bases). V lost 5 bases and J lost 5, with 19 bases in between. Looked up from germline, CDR1 is SGHAT and CDR2 is FQNNGV. This CDR3 is 15 amino acids long. CDR3 amino acids: CASSPVVEGAHEQYF. In DNA, the CDR3 is TGTGCCAGCAGCCCAGTCGTGGAGGGGGCTCACGAGCAGTACTTC.

This rearrangement joins TRBV18 to TRBJ2-7, with a possible D match to TRBD2 (5 bases). Trimming took off 3 bases at V and 4 bases at J, with 13 bases between the two ends. From germline, CDR1 is KGHSH and CDR2 LQKENI. The CDR3 is 14 amino acids. The CDR3 sequence is CASSPGLAGYEQYF. CDR3 DNA sequence: TGTGCCAGCTCACCTGGGCTAGCTGGATACGAGCAGTACTTC.

The V gene is TRBV18, the J gene TRBJ2-5, with D possibly matching TRBD1 (5 bases). The germline V gene encodes CDR1 KGHSH and CDR2 LQKENI. V was clipped by 3 bases and J by 5 bases, with 7 bases between them. The CDR3 spans 12 residues. CDR3 region: CASSPRAETQYF. CDR3 nucleotides: TGTGCCAGCTCACCCAGGGCGGAGACCCAGTACTTC.

The chain couples TRBV19 to TRBJ2-1; 7 bases are a match to TRBD1. Germline lookup yields CDR1 LNHDA and CDR2 SQIVND (reference sequence). Trimming at V came to 8 bases and at J to 5 bases, leaving 6 bases not matched to a gene. This CDR3 region has 13 residues. Written as DNA, the CDR3 is TGTGCCAGTCAGCTCCAGGGGGACAATGAGCAGTTCTTC. Protein sequence: CASQLQGDNEQFF. Using reference TRBV19 and TRBJ2-1 for the parts outside the CDR3, the full variable domain is DGGITQSPKYLFRKEGQNVTLSCEQNLNHDAMYWYRQDPGQGLRLIYYSQIVNDFQKGDIAEGYSVSREKKESFPLTVTSAQKNPTAFYLCASQLQGDNEQFFGPGTRLTVL.

CDR3 coding DNA: TGTGCCAGCAGATTCGACAGGGCGACCACTGAAGCTTTCTTT. This codes for CASRFDRATTEAFF. This rearrangement joins TRBV6-4 to TRBJ1-1, with 7 nucleotides matching TRBD1. The CDR3 has 14 residues. With 6 bases clipped from V and 4 bases from J, the junction kept 8 bases outside the gene matches. The germline V gene encodes CDR1 MRHNA and CDR2 SNTAGT.

V and J are TRBV28 and TRBJ1-1; D possibly corresponds to TRBD1 (5 bases). The V gene's germline CDR1 is MDHEN and CDR2 SYDVKM. Trimming took off 4 bases at V and 7 bases at J, with 10 bases between the two ends. CDR3 length: 12 residues. This chain's CDR3 is CASSSPGIEAFF. For the CDR3, the DNA is TGTGCCAGCAGTTCACCAGGGATTGAAGCTTTCTTT. Combining the CDR3 with reference TRBV28 and TRBJ1-1 gives the whole variable domain DVKVTQSSRYLVKRTGEKVFLECVQDMDHENMFWYRQDPGLGLRLIYFSYDVKMKEKGDIPEGYSVSREKKERFSLILESASTNQTSMYLCASSSPGIEAFFGQGTRLTVV.

V and J are TRBV5-5 and TRBJ2-1; 11 positions agree with TRBD1. CDR1 and CDR2 (germline): SGHKS, YYEKEE (reference sequence). CDR3 size: 17 residues. V trimming: 1 base; J trimming: 9 bases; junction bases outside the gene matches: 12. The CDR3 coding sequence is TGTGCCAGCAGCTTGATCTCCGGGACAGGGGGGAGGAGTGAGCAGTTCTTC. It encodes CASSLISGTGGRSEQFF.

The chain recombines TRBV29-1 with TRBJ2-7; 10 bases fit TRBD2. This CDR3 comprises 15 residues. Germline loops: CDR1 SQVTM, CDR2 ANQGSEA. With 0 bases clipped from V and 3 bases from J, the junction kept 5 bases outside the gene matches. The CDR3 region is CSVEDRLAGDYEQYF. DNA for the CDR3: TGCAGCGTTGAAGATCGACTAGCGGGTGACTACGAGCAGTACTTC.

The genes are TRBV28 and TRBJ2-2, with a weak D call TRBD2 (5 bases). The CDR3 is made up of 15 amino acids. In germline, CDR1 is MDHEN, CDR2 SYDVKM. Between the trimmed V and J ends, which lost 1 base and 1 base, there was a span of 7 bases. As DNA, the CDR3 is TGTGCCAGCAGTTTATACGGACTGAACACCGGGGAGCTGTTTTTT. Translated: CASSLYGLNTGELFF.

The chain couples TRBV27 to TRBJ2-1; D remains unclear. Germline CDR1 is MNHEY and CDR2 is SMNVEV (reference sequence). Trimming pared 3 bases from V and 2 bases from J, leaving 17 bases between. The CDR3 consists of 17 residues. The DNA for the CDR3 is TGTGCCAGCAGTTTTCCCCGAAGACTGTGGACCTACAATGAGCAGTTCTTC. Translation: CASSFPRRLWTYNEQFF.

V and J are TRBV19 and TRBJ2-1; TRBD2 matches 7 bases. Trimming removed 5 bases from V and 6 bases from J; junction bases left unmatched: 7. Germline loops: CDR1 LNHDA, CDR2 SQIVND (reference sequence). CDR3 length equals 14 residues. The CDR3 DNA follows: TGTGCCAGTAGTTTCCTTGGGGGGGGCAATGAGCAGTTCTTC. Protein product: CASSFLGGGNEQFF.

CDR3: CAWSRDRYIEQYF. The CDR3 nucleotides are TGTGCCTGGAGCCGGGACAGGTATATCGAGCAGTACTTC. This rearrangement joins TRBV30 to TRBJ2-7; 8 bases line up with TRBD1. The CDR3 runs 13 residues. V was pared by 3 bases and J by 6 bases, with 7 bases of the junction left unmatched. From germline, CDR1 is GTSNPN and CDR2 SVGIG (reference sequence).

The chain recombines TRBV5-6 with TRBJ2-7; 8 bases align to TRBD2. Per the germline V gene, CDR1 is SGHDT and CDR2 is YYEEEE. The CDR3 contains 14 residues. V lost 0 bases and J lost 4; bases outside the gene matches: 3. CDR3 sequence reads: CASSLASGLYEQYF. For the CDR3, the DNA is TGTGCCAGCAGCTTGGCTAGCGGGTTGTACGAGCAGTACTTC.